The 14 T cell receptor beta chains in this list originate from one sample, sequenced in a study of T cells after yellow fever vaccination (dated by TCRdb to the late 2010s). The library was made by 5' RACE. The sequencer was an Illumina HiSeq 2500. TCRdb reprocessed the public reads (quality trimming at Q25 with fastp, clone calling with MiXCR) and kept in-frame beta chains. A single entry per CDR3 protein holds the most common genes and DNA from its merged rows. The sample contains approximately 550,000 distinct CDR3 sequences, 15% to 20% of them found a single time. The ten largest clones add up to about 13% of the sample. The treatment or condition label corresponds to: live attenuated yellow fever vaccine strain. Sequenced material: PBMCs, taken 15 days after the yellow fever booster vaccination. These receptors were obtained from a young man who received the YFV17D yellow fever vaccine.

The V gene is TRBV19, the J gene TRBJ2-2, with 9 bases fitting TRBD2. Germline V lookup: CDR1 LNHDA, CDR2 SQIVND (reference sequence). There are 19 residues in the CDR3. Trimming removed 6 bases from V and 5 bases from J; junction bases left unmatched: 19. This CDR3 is CASRGAWAGGPRRTGELFF. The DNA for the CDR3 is TGTGCCAGTAGGGGCGCTTGGGCGGGAGGGCCTCGCCGGACCGGGGAGCTGTTTTTT.

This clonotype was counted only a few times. CDR3 sequence (DNA): TGTGCCAGCAGCTTGACAGGGGCTGGGGAGACCCAGTACTTC. Amino acids: CASSLTGAGETQYF. V is TRBV7-2 and J is TRBJ2-5; 8 nucleotides line up with TRBD1. Germline V gene sequence: CDR1 SGHTA, CDR2 FQGNSA. Germline trimming cut 3 bases from V and 5 bases from J; bases unmatched to any gene: 5. The CDR3 length is 14 residues. Drawing the rest from reference TRBV7-2 and TRBJ2-5, the complete variable domain is GAGVSQSPSNKVTEKGKDVELRCDPISGHTALYWYRQSLGQGLEFLIYFQGNSAPDKSGLPSDRFSAERTGGSVSTLTIQRTQQEDSAVYLCASSLTGAGETQYFGPGTRLLVL.

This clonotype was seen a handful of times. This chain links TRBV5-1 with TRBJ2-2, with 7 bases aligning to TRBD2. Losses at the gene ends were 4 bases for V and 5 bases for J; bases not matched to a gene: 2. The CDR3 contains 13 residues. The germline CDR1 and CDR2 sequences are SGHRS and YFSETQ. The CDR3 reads CASSTSETGELFF. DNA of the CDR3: TGCGCCAGCAGCACTAGCGAGACCGGGGAGCTGTTTTTT.

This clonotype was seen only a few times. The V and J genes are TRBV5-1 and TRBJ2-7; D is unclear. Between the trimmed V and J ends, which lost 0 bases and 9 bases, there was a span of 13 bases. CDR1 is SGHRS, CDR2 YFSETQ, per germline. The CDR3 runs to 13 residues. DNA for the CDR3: TGCGCCAGCAGCTTGGAGGTCCCTAGGGCGCAGTACTTC. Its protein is CASSLEVPRAQYF. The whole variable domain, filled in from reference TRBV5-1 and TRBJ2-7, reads KAGVTQTPRYLIKTRGQQVTLSCSPISGHRSVSWYQQTPGQGLQFLFEYFSETQRNKGNFPGRFSGRQFSNSRSEMNVSTLELGDSALYLCASSLEVPRAQYFGPGTRLTVT.

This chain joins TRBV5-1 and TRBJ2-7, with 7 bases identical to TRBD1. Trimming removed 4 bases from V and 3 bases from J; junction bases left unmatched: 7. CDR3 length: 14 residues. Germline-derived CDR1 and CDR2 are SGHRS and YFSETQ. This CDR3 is CASSLAGGFYEQYF. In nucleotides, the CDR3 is TGCGCCAGCAGCCTGGCAGGGGGTTTCTACGAGCAGTACTTC.

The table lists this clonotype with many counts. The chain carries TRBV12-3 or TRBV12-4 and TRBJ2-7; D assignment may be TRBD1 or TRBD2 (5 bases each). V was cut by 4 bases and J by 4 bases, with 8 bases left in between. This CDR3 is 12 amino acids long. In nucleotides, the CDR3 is TGTGCCAGCAGTTGGGGGTCTTACGAGCAGTACTTC. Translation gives CASSWGSYEQYF.

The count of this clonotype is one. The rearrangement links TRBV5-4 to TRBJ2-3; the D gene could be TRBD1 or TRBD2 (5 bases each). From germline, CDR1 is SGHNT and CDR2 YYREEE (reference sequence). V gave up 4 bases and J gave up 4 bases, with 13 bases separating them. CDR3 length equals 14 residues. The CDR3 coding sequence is TGTGCCAGCAGCCCTGGGACCGCGCCAGATACGCAGTATTTT. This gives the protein CASSPGTAPDTQYF.

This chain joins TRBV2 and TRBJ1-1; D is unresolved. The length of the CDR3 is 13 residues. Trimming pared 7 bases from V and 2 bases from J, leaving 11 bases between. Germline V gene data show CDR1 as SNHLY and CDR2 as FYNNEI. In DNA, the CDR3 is TGTGCCAGCACCCAGGACCTAAACACTGAAGCTTTCTTT. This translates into CASTQDLNTEAFF.

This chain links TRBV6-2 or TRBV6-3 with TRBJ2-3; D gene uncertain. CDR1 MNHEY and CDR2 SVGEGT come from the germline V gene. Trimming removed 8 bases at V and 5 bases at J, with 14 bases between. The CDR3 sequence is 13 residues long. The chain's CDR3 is CASQDQPGDTQYF. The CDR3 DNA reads TGTGCCAGCCAGGACCAACCAGGAGATACGCAGTATTTT.

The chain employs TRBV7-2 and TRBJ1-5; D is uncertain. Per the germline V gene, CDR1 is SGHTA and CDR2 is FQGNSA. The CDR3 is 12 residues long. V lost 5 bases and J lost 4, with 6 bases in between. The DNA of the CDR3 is TGTGCCAGCAGCAATGGGAATCAGCCCCAGCATTTT. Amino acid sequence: CASSNGNQPQHF.

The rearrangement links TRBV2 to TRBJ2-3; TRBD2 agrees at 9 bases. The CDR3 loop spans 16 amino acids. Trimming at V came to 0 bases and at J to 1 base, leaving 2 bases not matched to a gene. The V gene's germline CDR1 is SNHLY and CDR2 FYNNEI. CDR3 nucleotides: TGTGCCAGCAGTGAAGCCCCTAGCGGGGGCACAGATACGCAGTATTTT. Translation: CASSEAPSGGTDTQYF. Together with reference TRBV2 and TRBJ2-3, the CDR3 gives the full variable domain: EPEVTQTPSHQVTQMGQEVILRCVPISNHLYFYWYRQILGQKVEFLVSFYNNEISEKSEIFDDQFSVERPDGSNFTLKIRSTKLEDSAMYFCASSEAPSGGTDTQYFGPGTRLTVL.

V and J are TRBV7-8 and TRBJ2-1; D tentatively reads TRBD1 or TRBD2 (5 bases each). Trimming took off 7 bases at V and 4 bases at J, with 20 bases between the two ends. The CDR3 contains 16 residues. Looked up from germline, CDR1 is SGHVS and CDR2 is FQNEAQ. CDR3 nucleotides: TGTGCCAGCACCCTCATCGGGACGGTATTTTACAATGAGCAGTTCTTC. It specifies CASTLIGTVFYNEQFF.

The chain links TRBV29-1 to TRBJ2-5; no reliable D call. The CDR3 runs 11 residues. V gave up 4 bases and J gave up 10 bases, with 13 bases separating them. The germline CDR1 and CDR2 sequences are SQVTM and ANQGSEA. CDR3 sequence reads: CSVGPVYDQYF. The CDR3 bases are TGCAGCGTTGGGCCGGTGTATGACCAGTACTTC.

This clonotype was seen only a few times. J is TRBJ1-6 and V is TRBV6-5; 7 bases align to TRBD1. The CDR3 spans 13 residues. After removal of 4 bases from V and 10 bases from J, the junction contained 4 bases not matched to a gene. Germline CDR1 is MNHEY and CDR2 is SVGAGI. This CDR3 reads CASSLGGRSPLHF. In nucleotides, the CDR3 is TGTGCCAGCAGTTTAGGGGGCCGGTCACCCCTCCACTTT.